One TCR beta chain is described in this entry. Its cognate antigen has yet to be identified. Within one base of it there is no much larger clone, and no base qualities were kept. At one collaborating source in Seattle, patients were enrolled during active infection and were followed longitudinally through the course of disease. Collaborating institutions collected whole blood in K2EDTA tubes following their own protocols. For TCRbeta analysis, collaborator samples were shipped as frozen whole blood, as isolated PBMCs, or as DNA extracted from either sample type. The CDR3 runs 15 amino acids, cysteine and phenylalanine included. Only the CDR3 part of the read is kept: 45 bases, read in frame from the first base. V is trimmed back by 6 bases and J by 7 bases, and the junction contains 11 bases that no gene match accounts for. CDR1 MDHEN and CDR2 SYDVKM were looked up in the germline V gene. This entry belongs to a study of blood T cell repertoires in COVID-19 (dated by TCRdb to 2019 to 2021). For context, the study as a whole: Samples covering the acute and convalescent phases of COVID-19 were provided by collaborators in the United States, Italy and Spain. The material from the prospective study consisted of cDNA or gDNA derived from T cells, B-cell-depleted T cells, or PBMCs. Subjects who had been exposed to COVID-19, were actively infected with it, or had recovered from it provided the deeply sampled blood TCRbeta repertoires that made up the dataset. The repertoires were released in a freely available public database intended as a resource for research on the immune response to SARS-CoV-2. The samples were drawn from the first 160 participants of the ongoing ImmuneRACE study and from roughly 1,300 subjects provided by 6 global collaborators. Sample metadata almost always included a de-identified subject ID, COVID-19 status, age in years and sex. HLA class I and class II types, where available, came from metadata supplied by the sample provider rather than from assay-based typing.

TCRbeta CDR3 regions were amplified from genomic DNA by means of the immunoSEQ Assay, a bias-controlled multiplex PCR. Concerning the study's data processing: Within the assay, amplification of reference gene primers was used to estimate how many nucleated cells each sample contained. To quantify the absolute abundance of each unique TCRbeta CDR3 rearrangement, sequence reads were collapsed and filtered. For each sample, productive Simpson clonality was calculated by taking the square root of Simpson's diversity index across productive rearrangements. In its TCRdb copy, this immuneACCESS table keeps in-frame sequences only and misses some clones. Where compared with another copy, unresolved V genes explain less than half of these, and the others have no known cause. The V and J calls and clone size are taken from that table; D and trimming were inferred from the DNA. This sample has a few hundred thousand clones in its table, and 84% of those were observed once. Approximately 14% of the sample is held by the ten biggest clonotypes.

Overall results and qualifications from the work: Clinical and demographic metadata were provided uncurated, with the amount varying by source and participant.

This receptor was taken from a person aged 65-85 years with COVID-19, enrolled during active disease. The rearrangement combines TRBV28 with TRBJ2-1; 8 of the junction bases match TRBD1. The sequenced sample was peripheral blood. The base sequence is TGTGCCAGCAGAGTAACCTCAGGGGGCTCAAATGAGCAGTTCTTC. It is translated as CASRVTSGGSNEQFF.